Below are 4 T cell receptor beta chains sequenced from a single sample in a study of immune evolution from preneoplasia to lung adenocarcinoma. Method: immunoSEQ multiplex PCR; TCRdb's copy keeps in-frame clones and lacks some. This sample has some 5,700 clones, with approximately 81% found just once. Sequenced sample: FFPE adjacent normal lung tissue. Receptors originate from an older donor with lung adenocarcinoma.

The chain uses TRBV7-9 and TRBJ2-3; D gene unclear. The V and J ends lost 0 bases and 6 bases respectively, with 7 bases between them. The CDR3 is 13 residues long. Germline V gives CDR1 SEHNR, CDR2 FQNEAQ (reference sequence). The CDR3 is CASSLARSDTQYF. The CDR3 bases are TGTGCCAGCAGCTTAGCGCGGAGTGATACGCAGTATTTT.

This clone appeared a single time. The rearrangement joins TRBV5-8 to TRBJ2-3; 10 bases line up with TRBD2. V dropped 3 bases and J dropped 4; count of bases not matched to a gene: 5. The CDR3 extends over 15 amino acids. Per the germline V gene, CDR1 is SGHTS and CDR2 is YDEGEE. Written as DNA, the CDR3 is TGTGCCAGCAGCTCGATCACTAGCGGGGCAGATACGCAGTATTTT. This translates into CASSSITSGADTQYF.

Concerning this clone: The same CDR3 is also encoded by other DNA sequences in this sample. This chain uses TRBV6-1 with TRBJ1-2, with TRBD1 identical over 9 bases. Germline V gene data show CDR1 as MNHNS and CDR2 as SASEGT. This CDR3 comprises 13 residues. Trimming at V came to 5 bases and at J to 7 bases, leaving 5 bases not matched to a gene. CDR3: CASSPGQGRGYTF. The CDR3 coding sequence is TGTGCCAGCAGTCCGGGACAGGGTCGTGGCTACACCTTC.

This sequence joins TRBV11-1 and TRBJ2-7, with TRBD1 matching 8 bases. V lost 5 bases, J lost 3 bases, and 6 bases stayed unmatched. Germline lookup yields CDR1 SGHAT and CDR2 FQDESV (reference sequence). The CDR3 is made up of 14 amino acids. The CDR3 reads CASSLTGGIYEQYF. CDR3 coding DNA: TGTGCCAGCAGCCTAACAGGGGGAATCTACGAGCAGTACTTC.